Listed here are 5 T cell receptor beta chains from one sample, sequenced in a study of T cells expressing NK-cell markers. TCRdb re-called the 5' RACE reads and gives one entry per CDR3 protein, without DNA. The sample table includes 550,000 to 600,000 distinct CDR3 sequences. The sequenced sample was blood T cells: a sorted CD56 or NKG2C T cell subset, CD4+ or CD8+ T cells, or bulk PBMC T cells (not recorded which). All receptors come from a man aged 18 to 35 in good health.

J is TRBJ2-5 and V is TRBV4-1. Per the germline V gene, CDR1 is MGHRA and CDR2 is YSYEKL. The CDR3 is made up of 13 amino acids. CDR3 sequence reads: CASSLADKETQYF.

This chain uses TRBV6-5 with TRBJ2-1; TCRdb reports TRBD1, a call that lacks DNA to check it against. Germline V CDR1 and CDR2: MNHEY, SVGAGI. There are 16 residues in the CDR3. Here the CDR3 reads CASSPAGTGRLNEQFF.

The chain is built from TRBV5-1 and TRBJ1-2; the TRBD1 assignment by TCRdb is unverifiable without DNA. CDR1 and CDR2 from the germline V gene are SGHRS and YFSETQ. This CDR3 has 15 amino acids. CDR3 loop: CASSINPQGSGGYTF.

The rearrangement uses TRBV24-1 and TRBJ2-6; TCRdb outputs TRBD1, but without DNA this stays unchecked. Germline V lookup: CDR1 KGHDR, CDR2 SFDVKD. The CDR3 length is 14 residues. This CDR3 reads CATSEGAGANVLTF.

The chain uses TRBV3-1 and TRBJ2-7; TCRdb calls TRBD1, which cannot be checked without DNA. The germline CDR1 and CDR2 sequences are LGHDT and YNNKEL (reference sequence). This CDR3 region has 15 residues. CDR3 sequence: CASSSRGRRKHEQYF.